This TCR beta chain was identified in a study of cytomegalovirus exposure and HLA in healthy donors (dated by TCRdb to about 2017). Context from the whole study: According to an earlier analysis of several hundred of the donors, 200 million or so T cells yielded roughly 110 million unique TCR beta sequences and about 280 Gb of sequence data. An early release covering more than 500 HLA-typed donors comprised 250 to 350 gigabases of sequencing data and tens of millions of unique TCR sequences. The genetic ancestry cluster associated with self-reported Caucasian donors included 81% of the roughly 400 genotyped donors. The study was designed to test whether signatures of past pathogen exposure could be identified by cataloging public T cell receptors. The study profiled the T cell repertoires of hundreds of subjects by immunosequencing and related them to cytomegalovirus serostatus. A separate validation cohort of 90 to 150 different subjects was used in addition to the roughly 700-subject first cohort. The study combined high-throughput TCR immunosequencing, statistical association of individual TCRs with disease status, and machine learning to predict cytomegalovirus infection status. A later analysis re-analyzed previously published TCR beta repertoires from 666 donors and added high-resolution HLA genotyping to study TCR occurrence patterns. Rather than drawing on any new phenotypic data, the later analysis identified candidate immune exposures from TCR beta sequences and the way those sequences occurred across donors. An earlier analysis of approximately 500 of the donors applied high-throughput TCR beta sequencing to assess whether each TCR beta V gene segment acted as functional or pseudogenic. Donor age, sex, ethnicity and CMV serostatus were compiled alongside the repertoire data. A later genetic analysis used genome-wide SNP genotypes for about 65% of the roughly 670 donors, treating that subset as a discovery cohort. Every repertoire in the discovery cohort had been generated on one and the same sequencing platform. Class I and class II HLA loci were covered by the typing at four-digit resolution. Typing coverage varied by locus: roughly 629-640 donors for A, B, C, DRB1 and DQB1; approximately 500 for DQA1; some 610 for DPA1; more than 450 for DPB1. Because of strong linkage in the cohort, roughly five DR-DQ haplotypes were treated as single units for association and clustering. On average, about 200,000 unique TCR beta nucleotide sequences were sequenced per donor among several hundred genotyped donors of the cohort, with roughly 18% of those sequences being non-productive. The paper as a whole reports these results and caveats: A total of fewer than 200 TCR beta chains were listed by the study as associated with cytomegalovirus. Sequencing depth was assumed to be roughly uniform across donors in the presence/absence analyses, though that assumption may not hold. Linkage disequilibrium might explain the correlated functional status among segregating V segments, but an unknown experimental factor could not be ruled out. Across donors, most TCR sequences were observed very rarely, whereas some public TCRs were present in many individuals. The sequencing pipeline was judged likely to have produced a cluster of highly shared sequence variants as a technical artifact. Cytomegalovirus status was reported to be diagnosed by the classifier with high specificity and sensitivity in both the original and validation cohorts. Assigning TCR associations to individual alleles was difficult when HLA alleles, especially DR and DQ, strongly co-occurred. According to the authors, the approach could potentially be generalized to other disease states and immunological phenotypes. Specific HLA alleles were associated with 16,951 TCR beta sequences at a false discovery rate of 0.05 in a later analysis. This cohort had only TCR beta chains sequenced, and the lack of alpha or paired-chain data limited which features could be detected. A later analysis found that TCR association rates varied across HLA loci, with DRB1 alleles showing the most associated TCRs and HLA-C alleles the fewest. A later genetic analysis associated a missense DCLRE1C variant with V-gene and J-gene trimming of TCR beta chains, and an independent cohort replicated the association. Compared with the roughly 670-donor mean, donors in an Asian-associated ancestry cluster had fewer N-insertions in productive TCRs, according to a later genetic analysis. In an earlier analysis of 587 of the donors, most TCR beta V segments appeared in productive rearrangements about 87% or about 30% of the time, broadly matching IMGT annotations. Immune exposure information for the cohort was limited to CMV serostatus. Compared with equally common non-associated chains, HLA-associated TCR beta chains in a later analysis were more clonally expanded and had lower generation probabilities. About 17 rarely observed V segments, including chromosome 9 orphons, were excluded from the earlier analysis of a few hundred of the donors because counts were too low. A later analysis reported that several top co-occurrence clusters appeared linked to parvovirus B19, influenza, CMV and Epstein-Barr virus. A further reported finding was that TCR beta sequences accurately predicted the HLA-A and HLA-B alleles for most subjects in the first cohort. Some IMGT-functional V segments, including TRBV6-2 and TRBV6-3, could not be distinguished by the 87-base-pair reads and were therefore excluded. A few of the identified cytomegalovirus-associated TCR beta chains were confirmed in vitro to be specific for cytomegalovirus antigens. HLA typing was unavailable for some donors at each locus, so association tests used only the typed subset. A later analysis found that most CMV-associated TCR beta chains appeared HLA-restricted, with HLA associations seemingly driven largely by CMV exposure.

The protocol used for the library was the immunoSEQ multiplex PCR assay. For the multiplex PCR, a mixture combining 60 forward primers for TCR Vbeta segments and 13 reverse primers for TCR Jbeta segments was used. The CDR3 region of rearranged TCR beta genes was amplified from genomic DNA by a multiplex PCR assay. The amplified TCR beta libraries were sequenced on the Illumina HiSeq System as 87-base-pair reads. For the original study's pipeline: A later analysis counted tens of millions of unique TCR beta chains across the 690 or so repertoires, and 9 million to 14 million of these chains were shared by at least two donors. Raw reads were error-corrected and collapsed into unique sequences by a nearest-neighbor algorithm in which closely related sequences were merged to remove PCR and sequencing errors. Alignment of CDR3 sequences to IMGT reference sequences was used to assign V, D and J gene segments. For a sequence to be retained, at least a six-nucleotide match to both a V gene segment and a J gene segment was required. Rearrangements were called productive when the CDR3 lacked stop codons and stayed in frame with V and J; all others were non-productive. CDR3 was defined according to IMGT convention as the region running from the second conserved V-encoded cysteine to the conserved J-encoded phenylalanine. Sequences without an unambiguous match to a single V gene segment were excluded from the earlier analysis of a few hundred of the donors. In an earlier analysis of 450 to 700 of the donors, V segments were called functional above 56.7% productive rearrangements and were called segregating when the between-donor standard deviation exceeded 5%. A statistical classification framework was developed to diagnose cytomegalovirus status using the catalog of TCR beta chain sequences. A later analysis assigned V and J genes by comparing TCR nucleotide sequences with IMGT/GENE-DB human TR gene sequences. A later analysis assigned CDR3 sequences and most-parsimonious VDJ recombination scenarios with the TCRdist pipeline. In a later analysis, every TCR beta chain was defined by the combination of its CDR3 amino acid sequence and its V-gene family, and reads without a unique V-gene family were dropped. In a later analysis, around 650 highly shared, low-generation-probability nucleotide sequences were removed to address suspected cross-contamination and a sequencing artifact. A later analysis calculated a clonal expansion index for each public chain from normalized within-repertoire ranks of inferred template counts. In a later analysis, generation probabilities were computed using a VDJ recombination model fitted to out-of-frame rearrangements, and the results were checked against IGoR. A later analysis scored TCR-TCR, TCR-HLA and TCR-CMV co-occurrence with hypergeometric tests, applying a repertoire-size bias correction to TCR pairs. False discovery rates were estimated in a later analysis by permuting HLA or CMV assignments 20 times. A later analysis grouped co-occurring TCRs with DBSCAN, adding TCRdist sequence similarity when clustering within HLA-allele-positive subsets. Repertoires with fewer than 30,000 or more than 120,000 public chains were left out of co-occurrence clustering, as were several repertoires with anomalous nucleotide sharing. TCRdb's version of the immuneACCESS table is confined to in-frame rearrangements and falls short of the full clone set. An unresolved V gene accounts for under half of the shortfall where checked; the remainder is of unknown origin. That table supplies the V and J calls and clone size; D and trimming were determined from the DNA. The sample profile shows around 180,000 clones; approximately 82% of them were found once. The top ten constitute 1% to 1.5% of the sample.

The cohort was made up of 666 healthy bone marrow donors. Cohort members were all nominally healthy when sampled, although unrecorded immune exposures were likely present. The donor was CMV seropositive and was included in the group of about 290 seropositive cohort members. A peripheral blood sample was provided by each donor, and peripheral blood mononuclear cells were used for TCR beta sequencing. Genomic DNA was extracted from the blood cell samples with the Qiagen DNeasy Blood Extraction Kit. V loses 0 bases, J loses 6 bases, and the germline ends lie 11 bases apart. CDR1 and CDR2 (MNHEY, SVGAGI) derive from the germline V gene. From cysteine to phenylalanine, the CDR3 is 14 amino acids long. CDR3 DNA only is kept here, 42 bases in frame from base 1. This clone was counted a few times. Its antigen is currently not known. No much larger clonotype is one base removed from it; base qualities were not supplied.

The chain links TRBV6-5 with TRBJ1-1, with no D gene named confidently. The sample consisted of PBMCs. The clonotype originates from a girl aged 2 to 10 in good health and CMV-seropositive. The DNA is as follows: TGTGCCAGCAGTTACTCGTCGGGTGCGGCTGAAGCTTTCTTT. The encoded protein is CASSYSSGAAEAFF.